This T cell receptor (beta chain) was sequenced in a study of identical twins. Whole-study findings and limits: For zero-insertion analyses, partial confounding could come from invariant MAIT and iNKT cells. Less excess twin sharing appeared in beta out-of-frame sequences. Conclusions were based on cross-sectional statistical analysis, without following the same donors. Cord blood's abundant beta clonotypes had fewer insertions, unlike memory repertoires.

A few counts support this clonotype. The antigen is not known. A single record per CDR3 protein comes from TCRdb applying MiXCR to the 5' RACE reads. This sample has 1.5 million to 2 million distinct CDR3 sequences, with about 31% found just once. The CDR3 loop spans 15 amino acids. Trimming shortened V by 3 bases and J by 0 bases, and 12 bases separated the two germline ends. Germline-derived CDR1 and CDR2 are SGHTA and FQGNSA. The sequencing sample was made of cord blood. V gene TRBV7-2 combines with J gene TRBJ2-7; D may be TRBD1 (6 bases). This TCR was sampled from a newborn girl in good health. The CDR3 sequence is CASSLDRAGSYEQYF. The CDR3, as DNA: TGTGCCAGCAGCTTGGACAGAGCTGGCTCCTACGAGCAGTACTTC.